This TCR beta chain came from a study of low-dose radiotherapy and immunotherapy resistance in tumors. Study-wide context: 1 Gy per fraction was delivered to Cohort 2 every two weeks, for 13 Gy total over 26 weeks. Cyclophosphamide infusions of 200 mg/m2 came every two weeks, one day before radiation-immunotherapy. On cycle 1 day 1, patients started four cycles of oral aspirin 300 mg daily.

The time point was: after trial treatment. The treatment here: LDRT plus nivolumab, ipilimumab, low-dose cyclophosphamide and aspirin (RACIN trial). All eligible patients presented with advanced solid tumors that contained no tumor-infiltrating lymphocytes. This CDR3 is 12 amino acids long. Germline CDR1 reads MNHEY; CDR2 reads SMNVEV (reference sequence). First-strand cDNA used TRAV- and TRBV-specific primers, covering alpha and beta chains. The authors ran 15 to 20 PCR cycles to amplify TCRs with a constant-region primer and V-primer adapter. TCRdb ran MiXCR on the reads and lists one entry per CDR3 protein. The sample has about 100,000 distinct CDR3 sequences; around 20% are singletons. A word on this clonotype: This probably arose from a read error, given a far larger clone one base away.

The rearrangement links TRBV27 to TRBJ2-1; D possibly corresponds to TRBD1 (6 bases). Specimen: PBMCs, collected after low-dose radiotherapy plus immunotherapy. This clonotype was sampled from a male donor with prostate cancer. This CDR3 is CATSDLGQEQFF. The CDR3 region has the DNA TGTGCCACCAGTGACCTAGGACAGGAGCAGTTCTTC.